A selection of T cell receptor beta chains follows, all from one sample in a study of T cell repertoires in cytomegalovirus infection. TCRdb reanalysed the reads using MiXCR and keeps one entry per CDR3 protein. Counted here are hundreds of thousands of distinct CDR3 sequences, less than 25% occurring once; the ten biggest clones make up 7% to 9%. Sequencing used CD8+ T cells from PBMCs. All receptors derive from a human donor in good health (CMV status not recorded). Some clones in this sample may be carry-over from other donors' samples. Both conserved end residues are part of each CDR3. Each record gives: CDR3 length, V gene, clone size, D gene, J gene, CDR3 protein, CDR3 DNA. The D gene is left open where the match is weak. Rows may omit the clone size; those that give it use once, few, many or a size class.

16,TRBV7-2,many,TRBD2,TRBJ2-1,CASSLGRGDPYNEQFF,TGTGCCAGCAGCTTAGGACGGGGGGATCCCTACAATGAGCAGTTCTTC
18,TRBV28,-,TRBD2,TRBJ2-6,CASTLIAGAISGANVLTF,TGTGCCAGCACCCTTATAGCGGGGGCCATCTCTGGGGCCAACGTCCTGACTTTC
12,TRBV28,few,-,TRBJ2-3,CASTGQPDTQYF,TGTGCCAGCACCGGACAGCCAGATACGCAGTATTTT
14,TRBV29-1,-,-,TRBJ1-1,CSVDGLFGNTEAFF,TGCAGCGTTGACGGGTTGTTCGGGAACACTGAAGCTTTCTTT
15,TRBV7-4,-,-,TRBJ1-1,CASSLEGGLNTEASF,TGTGCCAGCAGCTTAGAGGGGGGGTTGAACACTGAAGCTTCCTTT
15,TRBV7-3,many,TRBD2,TRBJ2-1,CASSSSGGTYNEQFF,TGTGCCAGCAGCTCAAGCGGGGGGACATACAATGAGCAGTTCTTC
16,TRBV4-1,few,-,TRBJ2-1,CASSPRQGGYDNEQFF,TGCGCCAGCAGCCCCCGGCAGGGGGGATACGACAATGAGCAGTTCTTC
17,TRBV7-2,-,TRBD1,TRBJ2-2,CASSYPGTGATTGELFF,TGTGCCAGCAGCTACCCCGGGACAGGGGCGACCACCGGGGAGCTGTTTTTT
14,TRBV10-3,few,TRBD1,TRBJ1-1,CAISGDSPNTEAFF,TGTGCCATCAGTGGGGACAGCCCGAACACTGAAGCTTTCTTT
13,TRBV6-6,many,TRBD2,TRBJ2-1,CASSLGGSGEQFF,TGTGCCAGCAGTTTGGGAGGGTCGGGTGAGCAGTTCTTC
17,TRBV28,-,-,TRBJ2-3,CASSGGGMPPSTDTQYF,TGTGCCAGCAGCGGGGGCGGGATGCCTCCGAGCACAGATACGCAGTATTTT